This TCR beta chain stems from a study of shared clonotypes between healthy human individuals. This clone was seen a few times. TCRdb keeps only in-frame clones here, not all; method: immunoSEQ multiplex PCR. The data contain around 200,000 clones, approximately 61% of them singletons. Trimming at V came to 4 bases and at J to 7 bases, leaving 9 bases not matched to a gene. The CDR3 extends over 14 amino acids. Germline V gene data show CDR1 as SGHNT and CDR2 as YYREEE (reference sequence). Each of the donors was a healthy adult who was HIV-negative and had not had a recent acute infection or vaccination.

This receptor was taken from a man between 25 and 39 years old in good health. V usage is TRBV5-4 and J usage is TRBJ1-2, with 8 bases fitting TRBD1. The sample taken for sequencing was memory CD4+ T cells sorted from blood. The subset here: CD45RA-negative fraction. CDR3 DNA sequence: TGTGCCAGCAGCCCGGGGGGCAGGGGGCTTGGCTACACCTTC. Translated: CASSPGGRGLGYTF.